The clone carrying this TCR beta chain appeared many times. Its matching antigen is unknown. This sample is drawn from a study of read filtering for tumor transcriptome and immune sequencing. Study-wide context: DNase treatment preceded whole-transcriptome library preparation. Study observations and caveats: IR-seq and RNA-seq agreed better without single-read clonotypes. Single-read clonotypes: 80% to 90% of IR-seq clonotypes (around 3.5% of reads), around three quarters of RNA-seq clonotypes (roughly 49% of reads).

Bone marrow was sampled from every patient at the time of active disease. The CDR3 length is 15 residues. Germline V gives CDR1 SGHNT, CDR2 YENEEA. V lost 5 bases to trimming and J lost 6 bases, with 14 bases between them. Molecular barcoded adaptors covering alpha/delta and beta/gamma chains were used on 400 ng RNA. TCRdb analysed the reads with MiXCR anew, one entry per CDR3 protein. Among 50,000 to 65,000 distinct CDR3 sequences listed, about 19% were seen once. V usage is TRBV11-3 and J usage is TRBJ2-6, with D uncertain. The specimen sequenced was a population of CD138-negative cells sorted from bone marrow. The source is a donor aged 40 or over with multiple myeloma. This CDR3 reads CASSPATLQANVLTF. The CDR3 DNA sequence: TGTGCCAGCAGCCCCGCCACCCTACAGGCCAACGTCCTGACTTTC.